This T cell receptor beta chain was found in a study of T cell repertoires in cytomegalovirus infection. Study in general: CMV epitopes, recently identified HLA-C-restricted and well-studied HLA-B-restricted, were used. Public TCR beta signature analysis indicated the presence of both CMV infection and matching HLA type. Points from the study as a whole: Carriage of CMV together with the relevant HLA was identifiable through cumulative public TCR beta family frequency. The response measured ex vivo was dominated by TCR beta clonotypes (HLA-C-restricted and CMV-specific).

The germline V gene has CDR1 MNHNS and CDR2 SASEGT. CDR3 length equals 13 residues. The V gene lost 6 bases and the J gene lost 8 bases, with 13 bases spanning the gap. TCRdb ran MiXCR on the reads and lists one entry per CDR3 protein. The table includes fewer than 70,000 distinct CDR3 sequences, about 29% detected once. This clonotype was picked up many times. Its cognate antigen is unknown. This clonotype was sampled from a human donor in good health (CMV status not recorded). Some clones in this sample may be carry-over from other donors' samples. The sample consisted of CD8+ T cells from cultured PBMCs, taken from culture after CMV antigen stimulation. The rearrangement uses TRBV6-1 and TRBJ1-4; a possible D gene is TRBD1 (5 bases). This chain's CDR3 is CASSGTYGEKLFF. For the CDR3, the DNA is TGTGCCAGCAGCGGGACCTACGGAGAAAAACTGTTTTTT.